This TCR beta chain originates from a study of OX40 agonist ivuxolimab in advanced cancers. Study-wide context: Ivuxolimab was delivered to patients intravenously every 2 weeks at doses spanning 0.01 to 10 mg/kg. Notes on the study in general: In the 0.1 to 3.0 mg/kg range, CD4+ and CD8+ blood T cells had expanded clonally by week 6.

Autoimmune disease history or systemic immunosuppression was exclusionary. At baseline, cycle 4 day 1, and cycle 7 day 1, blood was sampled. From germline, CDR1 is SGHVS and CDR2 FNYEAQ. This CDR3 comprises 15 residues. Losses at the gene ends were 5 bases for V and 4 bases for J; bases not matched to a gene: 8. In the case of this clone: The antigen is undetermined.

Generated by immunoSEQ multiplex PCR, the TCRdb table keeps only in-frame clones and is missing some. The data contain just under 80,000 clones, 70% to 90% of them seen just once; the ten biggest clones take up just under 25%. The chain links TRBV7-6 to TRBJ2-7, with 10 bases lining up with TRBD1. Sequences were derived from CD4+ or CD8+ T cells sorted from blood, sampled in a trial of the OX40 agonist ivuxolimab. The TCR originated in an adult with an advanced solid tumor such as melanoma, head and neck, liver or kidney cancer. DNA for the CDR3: TGTGCCAGCAGCGGCCGGGACAGGGGAAGGTACGAGCAGTACTTC. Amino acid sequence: CASSGRDRGRYEQYF.